This is a list of T cell receptor beta chains from one sample in a study of cytomegalovirus exposure and HLA in healthy donors. This table comes from immunoSEQ multiplex PCR, and its TCRdb copy is limited to in-frame clones, with some not included. The data contain roughly 130,000 clones, 70% to 75% of them singletons. Sequencing was performed on PBMCs. These TCRs come from a middle-aged woman in good health and CMV-seropositive. Both conserved end residues are trimmed from each CDR3. Each record gives: V gene, J gene, CDR3 protein.

TRBV29-1	TRBJ1-1	SAEGTGGFSTEAF
TRBV18	TRBJ1-5	ASSQRGNQPQH
TRBV27	TRBJ1-2	ASSSTGTYGYT
TRBV29-1	TRBJ1-1	SVLRSDTEAF
TRBV4-3	TRBJ1-3	ASSQAPLGNTIY
TRBV29-1	TRBJ1-2	SVEDTGLDYGHT
TRBV11-2	TRBJ2-5	ASSLDRGGETQY
TRBV7-2	TRBJ1-2	ASSVGTENYGYT
TRBV7-9	TRBJ2-7	ASSVSQLAGYEQY
TRBV5-6	TRBJ2-7	ASSGTKGVEQY
TRBV30	TRBJ2-1	AWKLSSEQF
TRBV13	TRBJ2-7	ASSLGPLGGTPNSYEQY
TRBV11-1	TRBJ2-7	ASSSISNGGYEQY
TRBV27	TRBJ1-6	ASSLRRGNSPLH
TRBV2	TRBJ1-2	ASSESRLLGGEYGYT
TRBV11-3	TRBJ2-7	ASSLGEAEQY
TRBV7-3	TRBJ1-2	ASSSMTGRVVT
TRBV25-1	TRBJ1-6	ASSDFRTGGKGSPLH
TRBV5-4	TRBJ2-5	ASSFRLAGDMETQY
TRBV6-1	TRBJ1-2	ASSEVGGQGGYT
TRBV5-4	TRBJ1-4	ASSLGSAGGEKLF
TRBV10-3	TRBJ1-2	AISEMGDSVGYT
TRBV7-9	TRBJ2-1	ASSSTSGSSYNEQF
TRBV5-4	TRBJ2-3	ASSLGDTQY
TRBV7-8	TRBJ2-1	ASSLTGPYNEQF
TRBV10-1	TRBJ1-5	ASSAYSGTGGQPQH
TRBV6-5	TRBJ1-1	ASSRTGGTEAF
TRBV11-2	TRBJ2-3	ASSMTSGGRTDTQY
TRBV2	TRBJ1-6	ASSEASYNSPLH
TRBV7-9	TRBJ2-7	ASSLVRGGNEQY
TRBV2	TRBJ2-7	ASSESNYEQY
TRBV6-5	TRBJ2-1	ASRPRVSSYNEQF
TRBV19	TRBJ2-7	ASSIYGRREQY
TRBV4-3	-	ASSQEAGTGGSYEQY
TRBV19	TRBJ1-1	ASSVRQGDTEAF
TRBV10-3	TRBJ2-1	AIKGYGGSYNEQF
TRBV18	TRBJ1-2	ASSPGEDYGYT